This T cell receptor beta chain was observed in a study of cytotoxic CD8 clonotypes in ibrutinib-treated CLL. Study details: Response samples were obtained once patients had received a median around 12 months of treatment, range 6 to 36.

Assay: immunoSEQ multiplex PCR; the TCRdb copy retains only in-frame clones and omits some. The sample contains hundreds of thousands of clones, approximately 75% of which appear only once. The CDR3 consists of 15 residues. Broader study findings: Treatment left the uncommon public clonotypes either contracted or stable in frequency.

With regard to this clone: Its antigen is as yet unknown.

The source was PBMCs, collected after 12 months of ibrutinib treatment. This receptor was taken from a human donor with chronic lymphocytic leukemia. V and J are TRBV1 and TRBJ1-1; the table's D call TRBD1 went unverified against the DNA. TRBV1 is shown as a pseudogene. CDR3 DNA: TGCACCAGCAGCCAAGATGGGGGCCCGAACACTGAAGCTTTCTTT. Translating gives CTSSQDGGPNTEAFF.